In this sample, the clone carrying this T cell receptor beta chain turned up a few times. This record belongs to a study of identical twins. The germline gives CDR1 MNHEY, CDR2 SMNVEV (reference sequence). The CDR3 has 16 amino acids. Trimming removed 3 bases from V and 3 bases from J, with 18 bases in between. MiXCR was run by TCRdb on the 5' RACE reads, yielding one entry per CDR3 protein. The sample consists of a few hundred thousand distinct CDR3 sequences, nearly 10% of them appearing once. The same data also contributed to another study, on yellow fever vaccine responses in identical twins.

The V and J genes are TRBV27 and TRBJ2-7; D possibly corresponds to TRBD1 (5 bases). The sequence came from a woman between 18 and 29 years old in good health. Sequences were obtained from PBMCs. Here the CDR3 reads CASSLNLVTVSYEQYF. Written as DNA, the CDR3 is TGTGCCAGCAGTTTGAATCTGGTGACAGTGAGCTACGAGCAGTACTTC.